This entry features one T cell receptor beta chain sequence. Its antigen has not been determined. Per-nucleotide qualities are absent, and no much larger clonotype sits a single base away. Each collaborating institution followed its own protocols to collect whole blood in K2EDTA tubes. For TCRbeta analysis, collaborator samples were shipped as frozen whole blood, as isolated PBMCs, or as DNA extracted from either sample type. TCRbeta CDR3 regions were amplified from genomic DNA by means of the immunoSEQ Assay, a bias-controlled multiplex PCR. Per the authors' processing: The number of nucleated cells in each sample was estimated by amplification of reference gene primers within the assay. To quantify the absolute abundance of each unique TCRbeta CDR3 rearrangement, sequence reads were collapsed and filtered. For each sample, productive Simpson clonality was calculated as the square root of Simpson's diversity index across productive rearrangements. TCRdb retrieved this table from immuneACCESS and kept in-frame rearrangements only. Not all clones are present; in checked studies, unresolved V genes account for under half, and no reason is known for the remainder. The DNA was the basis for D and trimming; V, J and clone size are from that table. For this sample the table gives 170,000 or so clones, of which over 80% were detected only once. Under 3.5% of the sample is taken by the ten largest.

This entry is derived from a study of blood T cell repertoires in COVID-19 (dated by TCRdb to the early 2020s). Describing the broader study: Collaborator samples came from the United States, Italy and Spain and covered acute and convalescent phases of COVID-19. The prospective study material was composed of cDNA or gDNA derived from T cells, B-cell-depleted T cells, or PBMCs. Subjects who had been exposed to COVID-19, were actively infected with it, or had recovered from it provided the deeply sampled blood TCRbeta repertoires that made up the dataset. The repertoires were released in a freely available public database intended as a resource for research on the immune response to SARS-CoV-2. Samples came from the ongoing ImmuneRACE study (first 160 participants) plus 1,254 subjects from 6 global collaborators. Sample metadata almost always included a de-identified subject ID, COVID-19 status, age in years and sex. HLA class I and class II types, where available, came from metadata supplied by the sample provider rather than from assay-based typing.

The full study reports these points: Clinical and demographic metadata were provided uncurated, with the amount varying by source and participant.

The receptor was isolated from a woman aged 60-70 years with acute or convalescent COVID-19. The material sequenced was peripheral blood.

The CDR3 region has the sequence CASSMRGGGTEAFF. The nucleotide sequence reads as follows: TGTGCCAGCAGTATGCGGGGTGGAGGTACTGAAGCTTTCTTT. The chain is encoded by TRBV2 joined to TRBJ1-1; no D gene call is confident. A distance of 15 bases separates the germline ends of V and J, which lose 5 bases and 5 bases respectively. The CDR3 covers 14 residues, taking in both the cysteine and the phenylalanine. CDR3 DNA only is kept here, 42 bases in frame from base 1. The germline V gene supplies CDR1 SNHLY and CDR2 FYNNEI.